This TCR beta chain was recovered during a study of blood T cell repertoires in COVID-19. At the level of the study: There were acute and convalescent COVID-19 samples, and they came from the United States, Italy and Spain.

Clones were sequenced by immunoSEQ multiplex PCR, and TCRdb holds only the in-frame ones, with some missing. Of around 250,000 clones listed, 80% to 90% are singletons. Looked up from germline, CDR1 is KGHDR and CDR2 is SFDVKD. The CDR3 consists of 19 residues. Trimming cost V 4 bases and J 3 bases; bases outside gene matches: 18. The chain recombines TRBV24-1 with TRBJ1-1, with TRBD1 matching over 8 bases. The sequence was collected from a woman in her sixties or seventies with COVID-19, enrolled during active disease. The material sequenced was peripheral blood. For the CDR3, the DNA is TGTGCCACCAGTGACAAGCAGGCGCCTTACAGGGGGGCGGACACTGAAGCTTTCTTT. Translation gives CATSDKQAPYRGADTEAFF.